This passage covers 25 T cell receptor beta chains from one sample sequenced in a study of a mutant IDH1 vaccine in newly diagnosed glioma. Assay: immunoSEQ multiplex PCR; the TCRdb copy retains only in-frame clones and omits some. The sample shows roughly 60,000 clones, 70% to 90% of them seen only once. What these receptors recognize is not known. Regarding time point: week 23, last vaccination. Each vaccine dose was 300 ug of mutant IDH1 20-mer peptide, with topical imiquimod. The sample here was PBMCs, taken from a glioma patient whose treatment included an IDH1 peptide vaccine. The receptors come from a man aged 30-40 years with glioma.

Written as DNA, the CDR3 is TGTGCCAGCAGCTTAGAAAGGGGCCCCTACGAGCAGTACTTC. Translated, it gives CASSLERGPYEQYF. This chain joins TRBV7-9 and TRBJ2-7; D is perhaps TRBD1 (5 bases). This CDR3 is built from 14 residues. The V gene lost 1 base and the J gene lost 2 bases, with 9 bases spanning the gap. Germline CDR1 SEHNR, CDR2 FQNEAQ (reference sequence).

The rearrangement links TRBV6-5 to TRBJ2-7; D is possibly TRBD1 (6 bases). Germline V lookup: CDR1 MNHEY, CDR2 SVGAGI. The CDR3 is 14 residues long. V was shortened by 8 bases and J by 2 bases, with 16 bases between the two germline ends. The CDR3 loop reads CASRKGGQPYEQYF. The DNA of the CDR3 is TGTGCCAGCCGGAAAGGAGGACAGCCCTACGAGCAGTACTTC.

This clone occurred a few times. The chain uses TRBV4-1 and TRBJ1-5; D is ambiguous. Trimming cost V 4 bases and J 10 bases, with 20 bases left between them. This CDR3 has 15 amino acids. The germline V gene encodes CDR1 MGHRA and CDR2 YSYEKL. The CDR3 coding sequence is TGCGCCAGCAGCCGCTCAATCCGACTTGAGGAACCCCAGCATTTT. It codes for CASSRSIRLEEPQHF.

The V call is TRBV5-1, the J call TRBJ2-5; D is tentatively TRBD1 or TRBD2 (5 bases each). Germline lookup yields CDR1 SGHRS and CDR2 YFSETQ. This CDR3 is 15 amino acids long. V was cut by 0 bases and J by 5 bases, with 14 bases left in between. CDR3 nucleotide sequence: TGCGCCAGCAGCTTGGGAGTGGGGACCTTGGAGACCCAGTACTTC. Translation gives CASSLGVGTLETQYF.

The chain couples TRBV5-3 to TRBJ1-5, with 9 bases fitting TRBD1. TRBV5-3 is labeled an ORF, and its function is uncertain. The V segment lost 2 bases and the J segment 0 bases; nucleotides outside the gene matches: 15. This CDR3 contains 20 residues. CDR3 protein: CARSLPRGQGSLNSNQPQHF. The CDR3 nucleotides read TGTGCCAGAAGCTTACCCCGGGGACAGGGAAGTCTAAATAGCAATCAGCCCCAGCATTTT.

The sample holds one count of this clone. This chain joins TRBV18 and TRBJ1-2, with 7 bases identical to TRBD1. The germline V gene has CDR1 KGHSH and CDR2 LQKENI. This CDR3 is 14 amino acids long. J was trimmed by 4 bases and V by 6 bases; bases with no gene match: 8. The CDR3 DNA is TGTGCCAGCTCGCCAGAGGGACAGATCTATGGCTACACCTTC. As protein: CASSPEGQIYGYTF. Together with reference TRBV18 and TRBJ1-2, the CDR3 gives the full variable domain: NAGVMQNPRHLVRRRGQEARLRCSPMKGHSHVYWYRQLPEEGLKFMVYLQKENIIDESGMPKERFSAEFPKEGPSILRIQQVVRGDSAAYFCASSPEGQIYGYTFGSGTRLTVV.

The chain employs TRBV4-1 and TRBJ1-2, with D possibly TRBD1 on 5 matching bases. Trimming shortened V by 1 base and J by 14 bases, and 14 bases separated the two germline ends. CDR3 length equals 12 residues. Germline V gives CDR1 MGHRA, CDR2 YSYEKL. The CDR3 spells CASSQARAGTTF. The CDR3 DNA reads TGCGCCAGCAGCCAAGCCCGTGCCGGGACGACCTTC.

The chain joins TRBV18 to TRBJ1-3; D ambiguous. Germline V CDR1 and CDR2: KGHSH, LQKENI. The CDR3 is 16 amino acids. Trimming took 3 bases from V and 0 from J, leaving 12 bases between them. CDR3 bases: TGTGCCAGCTCACCGCCCCAACGGGGCTCTGGAAACACCATATATTTT. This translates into CASSPPQRGSGNTIYF.

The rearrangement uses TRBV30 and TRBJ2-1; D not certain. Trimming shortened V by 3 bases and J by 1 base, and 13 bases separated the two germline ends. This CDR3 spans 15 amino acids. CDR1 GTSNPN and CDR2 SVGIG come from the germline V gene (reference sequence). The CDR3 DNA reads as TGTGCCTGGAGCCCCTCAGGAATTTCCTACAATGAGCAGTTCTTC. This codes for CAWSPSGISYNEQFF.

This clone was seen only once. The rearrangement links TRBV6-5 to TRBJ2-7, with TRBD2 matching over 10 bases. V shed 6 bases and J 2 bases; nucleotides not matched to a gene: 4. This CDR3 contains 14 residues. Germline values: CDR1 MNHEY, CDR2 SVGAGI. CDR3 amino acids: CASSLAGGTYEQYF. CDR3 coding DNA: TGTGCCAGCAGCTTAGCGGGGGGAACCTACGAGCAGTACTTC.

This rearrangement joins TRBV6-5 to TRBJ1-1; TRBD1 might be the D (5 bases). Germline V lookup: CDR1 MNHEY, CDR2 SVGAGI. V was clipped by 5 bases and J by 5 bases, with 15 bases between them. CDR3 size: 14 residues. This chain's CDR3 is CASSGPDSGTEAFF. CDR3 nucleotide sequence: TGTGCCAGCAGTGGTCCAGACAGTGGTACTGAAGCTTTCTTT.

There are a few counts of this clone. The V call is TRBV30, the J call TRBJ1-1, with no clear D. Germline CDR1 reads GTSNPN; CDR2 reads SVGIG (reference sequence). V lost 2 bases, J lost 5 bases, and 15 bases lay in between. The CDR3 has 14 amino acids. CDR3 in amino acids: CAWSRQALGTEAFF. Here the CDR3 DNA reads TGTGCCTGGAGTCGGCAGGCCCTAGGGACTGAAGCTTTCTTT.

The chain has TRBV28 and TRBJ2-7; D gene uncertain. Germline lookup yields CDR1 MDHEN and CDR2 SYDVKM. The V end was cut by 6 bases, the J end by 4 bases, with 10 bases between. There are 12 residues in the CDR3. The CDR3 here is CASSPRRYEQYF. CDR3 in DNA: TGTGCCAGCAGCCCGAGGCGGTACGAGCAGTACTTC.

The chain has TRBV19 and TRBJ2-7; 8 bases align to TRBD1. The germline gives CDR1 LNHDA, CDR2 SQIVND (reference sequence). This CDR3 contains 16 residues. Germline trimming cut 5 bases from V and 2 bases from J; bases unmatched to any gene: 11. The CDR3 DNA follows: TGTGCCAGTAGTGCCGGGACAGGTTTCTCGGCCTACGAGCAGTACTTC. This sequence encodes CASSAGTGFSAYEQYF. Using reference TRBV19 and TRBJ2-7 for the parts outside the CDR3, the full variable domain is DGGITQSPKYLFRKEGQNVTLSCEQNLNHDAMYWYRQDPGQGLRLIYYSQIVNDFQKGDIAEGYSVSREKKESFPLTVTSAQKNPTAFYLCASSAGTGFSAYEQYFGPGTRLTVT.

The CDR3 loop is CASSPRGGSNTEAFF. Here the CDR3 DNA reads TGTGCCAGCTCACCTCGCGGGGGATCAAACACTGAAGCTTTCTTT. The chain has TRBV18 and TRBJ1-1; possibly TRBD1 for D (5 bases). CDR3 size: 15 residues. Trimming took off 3 bases at V and 2 bases at J, with 13 bases between the two ends. Germline CDR1 reads KGHSH; CDR2 reads LQKENI.

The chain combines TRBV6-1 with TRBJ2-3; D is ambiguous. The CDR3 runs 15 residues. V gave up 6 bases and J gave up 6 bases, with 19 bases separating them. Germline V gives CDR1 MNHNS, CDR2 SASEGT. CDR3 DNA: TGTGCCAGCAGAGCAACGACCGGCAGCGCGGATACGCAGTATTTT. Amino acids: CASRATTGSADTQYF.

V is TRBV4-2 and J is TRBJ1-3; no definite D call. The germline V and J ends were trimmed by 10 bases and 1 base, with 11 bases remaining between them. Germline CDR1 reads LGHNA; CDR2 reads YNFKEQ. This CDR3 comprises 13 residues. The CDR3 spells CATARGSGNTIYF. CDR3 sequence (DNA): TGTGCCACTGCACGAGGGTCTGGAAACACCATATATTTT.

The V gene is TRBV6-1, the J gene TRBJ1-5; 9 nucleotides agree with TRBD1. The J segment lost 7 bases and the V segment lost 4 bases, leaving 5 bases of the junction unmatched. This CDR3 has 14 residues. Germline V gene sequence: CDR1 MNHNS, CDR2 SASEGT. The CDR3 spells CASSVGQGNQPQHF. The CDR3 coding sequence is TGTGCCAGCAGTGTGGGACAGGGAAACCAGCCCCAGCATTTT.

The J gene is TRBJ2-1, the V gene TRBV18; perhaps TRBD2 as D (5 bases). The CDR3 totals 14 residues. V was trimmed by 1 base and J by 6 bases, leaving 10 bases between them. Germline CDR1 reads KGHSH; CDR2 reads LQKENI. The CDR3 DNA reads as TGTGCCAGCTCACCACGGCTAGCTTCCAATGAGCAGTTCTTC. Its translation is CASSPRLASNEQFF.

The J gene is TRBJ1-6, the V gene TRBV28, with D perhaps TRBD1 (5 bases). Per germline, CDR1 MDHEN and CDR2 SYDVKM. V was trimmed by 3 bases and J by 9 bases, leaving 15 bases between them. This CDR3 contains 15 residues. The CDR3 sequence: CASSFASGGSSPLHF. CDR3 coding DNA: TGTGCCAGCAGTTTTGCCAGTGGGGGGAGTTCACCCCTCCACTTT.

The CDR3 coding sequence is TGTGCCAGCAGCCAAGCGGCAGGGTACGAAAAACTGTTTTTT. Amino acid sequence: CASSQAAGYEKLFF. The V call is TRBV14, the J call TRBJ1-4; perhaps TRBD1 as D (5 bases). This CDR3 region has 14 residues. Germline CDR1 and CDR2: SGHDN and FVKESK. V lost 1 base and J 8 bases, leaving 11 bases between the germline ends.

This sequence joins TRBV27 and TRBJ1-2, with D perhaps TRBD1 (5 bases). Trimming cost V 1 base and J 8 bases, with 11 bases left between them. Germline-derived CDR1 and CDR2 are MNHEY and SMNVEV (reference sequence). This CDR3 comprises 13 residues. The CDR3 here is CASSLWQGGGYTF. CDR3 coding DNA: TGTGCCAGCAGTTTATGGCAGGGAGGCGGCTACACCTTC.

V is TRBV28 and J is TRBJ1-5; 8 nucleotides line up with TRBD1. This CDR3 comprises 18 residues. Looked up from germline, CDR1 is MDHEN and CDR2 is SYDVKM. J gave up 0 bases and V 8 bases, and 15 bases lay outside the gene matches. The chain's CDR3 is CASRRQGTRIYSNQPQHF. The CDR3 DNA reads TGTGCCAGCCGTAGACAGGGGACGCGGATATATAGCAATCAGCCCCAGCATTTT.

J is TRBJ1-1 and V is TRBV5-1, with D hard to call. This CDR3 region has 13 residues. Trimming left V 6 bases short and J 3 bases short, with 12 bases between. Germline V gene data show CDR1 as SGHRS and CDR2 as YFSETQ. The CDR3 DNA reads TGCGCCAGCAAGAAGGAAAAGGACACTGAAGCTTTCTTT. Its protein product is CASKKEKDTEAFF. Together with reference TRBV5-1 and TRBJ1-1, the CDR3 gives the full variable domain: KAGVTQTPRYLIKTRGQQVTLSCSPISGHRSVSWYQQTPGQGLQFLFEYFSETQRNKGNFPGRFSGRQFSNSRSEMNVSTLELGDSALYLCASKKEKDTEAFFGQGTRLTVV.

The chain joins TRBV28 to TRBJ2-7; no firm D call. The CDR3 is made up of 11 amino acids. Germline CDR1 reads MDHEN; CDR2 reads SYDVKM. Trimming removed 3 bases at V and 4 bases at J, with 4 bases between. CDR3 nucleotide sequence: TGTGCCAGCAGTTTCCTTTACGAGCAGTACTTC. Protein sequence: CASSFLYEQYF.